The present TCR beta chain was sequenced within a study of T cell responses to AZD1222 COVID-19 vaccine. Study-level results: Spike-specific TCR breadth and depth rose after two AZD1222 doses. Spike-wide vaccine-associated CD4 TCRs dominated at 160-218 and 743-854.

A total of 10 residues make up the CDR3, ends included. Germline lookup yields CDR1 LNHDA and CDR2 SQIVND (reference sequence). The assay was immunoSEQ multiplex PCR, and TCRdb's table has in-frame clones only and misses some. The sample has about 140,000 clones; nearly 95% are singletons. With respect to this clone: Its specificity is unknown. Given the absence of the conserved phenylalanine or tryptophan at the CDR3 end, a read error is likely. The DNA is left out, because the CDR3 cannot be placed on it with certainty; the CDR3 is given as TCRdb lists it.

Sample: peripheral blood, taken 28 days after the second AZD1222 dose. The chain uses TRBV19 and TRBJ1-1. This TCR was sampled from an adult who received the AZD1222 COVID-19 vaccine. The CDR3 loop reads CASSIFPGHL.